Shown below are 10 T cell receptor beta chains from a single sample sequenced in a study of Ad26.COV2.S vaccination and SARS-CoV-2 variants (dated by TCRdb to the early 2020s). Preparation of the library involved the immunoSEQ multiplex PCR assay. TCRdb obtained this table from immuneACCESS and retained in-frame rearrangements with V and J assigned. These tables miss some clones; where compared with another copy, unresolved V genes account for less than half of the shortfall, and the remainder is unexplained. The sample records about 330,000 clones, approximately 87% of which are singletons. Clones ranked in the top ten supply 4.5% to 7% of the sample. The sample's treatment or condition label, in plain terms: approximately 18 received Ad26.COV2.S at low or high dose, single or two shots; roughly 5 received placebo; per-sample allocation not given. For vaccine and placebo recipients, the sequenced repertoires came from samples collected on day 63 after the first injection.

The specimen was peripheral blood, collected in a trial of Ad26.COV2.S vaccine versus placebo. The origin of the receptors is a person between 18 and 60 years old who received the Ad26.COV2.S COVID-19 vaccine or a placebo.

The V gene is TRBV6-2 or TRBV6-3, the J gene TRBJ2-7; D may be TRBD1 (5 bases). The CDR3 is 14 residues long. The germline V gene encodes CDR1 MNHEY and CDR2 SVGEGT. V was trimmed by 4 bases and J by 1 base, leaving 11 bases between them. This CDR3 reads CASSSMGPSYEQYF. Here the CDR3 DNA reads TGTGCCAGCAGTTCGATGGGGCCTTCCTACGAGCAGTACTTC.

The chain joins TRBV7-2 to TRBJ2-7, with D tentatively TRBD1 (6 bases). Trimming took 0 bases from V and 3 from J, leaving 12 bases between them. The length of the CDR3 is 15 residues. Germline CDR1 reads SGHTA; CDR2 reads FQGNSA. CDR3 nucleotides: TGTGCCAGCAGCTTAGCGGTCAGGGGAAGCTACGAGCAGTACTTC. Translation gives CASSLAVRGSYEQYF.

The chain links TRBV24-1 to TRBJ2-7, with 8 positions matching TRBD1. V lost 12 bases and J lost 4; bases outside the gene matches: 7. The CDR3 sequence is 12 residues long. In germline, CDR1 is KGHDR, CDR2 SFDVKD. The CDR3 protein is CAAGQEDYEQYV. CDR3 DNA sequence: TGTGCCGCGGGACAGGAGGATTACGAGCAGTACGTC.

The chain joins TRBV4-3 to TRBJ1-3; D remains unclear. Between the trimmed V and J ends, which lost 2 bases and 0 bases, there was a span of 17 bases. The germline CDR1 and CDR2 sequences are LGHNA and YSLEER. The CDR3 loop spans 18 amino acids. The CDR3 spells CASSQSPNRVISGNTIYF. Here the CDR3 DNA reads TGCGCCAGCAGCCAATCCCCTAATAGAGTTATCTCTGGAAACACCATATATTTT.

This clone was picked up one time. The rearrangement uses TRBV7-8 and TRBJ2-6; D gene ambiguous. V was cut by 5 bases and J by 0 bases, with 8 bases left in between. This CDR3 contains 15 residues. Germline assignment: CDR1 SGHVS and CDR2 FQNEAQ. The CDR3 coding sequence is TGTGCCAGCAGCCTCTGGTTCTCTGGGGCCAACGTCCTGACTTTC. Protein: CASSLWFSGANVLTF.

This clone has a single count. The J gene is TRBJ2-7, the V gene TRBV10-3; possible D gene TRBD1, 6 bases. Germline lookup yields CDR1 ENHRY and CDR2 SYGVKD. This CDR3 comprises 14 residues. With 6 bases removed from V and 3 bases from J, the gap between germline ends came to 15 bases. This CDR3 is CAISRTDSGYEQYF. For the CDR3, the DNA is TGTGCCATCAGCAGGACAGACTCCGGCTACGAGCAGTACTTC.

The chain is built from TRBV3-1 (or the pseudogene TRBV3-2) and TRBJ2-3; D possibly corresponds to TRBD2 (5 bases). CDR3 length equals 17 residues. Germline V gene data show CDR1 as LGHDT and CDR2 as YNNKEL (reference sequence). V was trimmed by 0 bases and J by 2 bases, leaving 15 bases between them. CDR3 nucleotides: TGTGCCAGCAGCCAAGATCCGATACGGGAAATCACAGATACGCAGTATTTT. Its translation is CASSQDPIREITDTQYF.

The chain recombines TRBV18 with TRBJ2-7; possibly TRBD2 for D (5 bases). This CDR3 is built from 13 residues. Trimming removed 2 bases from V and 2 bases from J, with 7 bases in between. The germline V gene has CDR1 KGHSH and CDR2 LQKENI. CDR3 residues: CASSPGLPYEQYV. CDR3 nucleotide sequence: TGTGCCAGCTCACCAGGACTGCCCTACGAGCAGTACGTC.

The chain links TRBV6-6 to TRBJ1-6; D is ambiguous. Per germline, CDR1 MNHNY and CDR2 SVGAGI (reference sequence). This CDR3 region has 14 residues. The ends were cut back, 2 bases at V and 7 bases at J, with 9 bases in the middle. CDR3 residues: CASSYKVTNSPLHF. CDR3 in DNA: TGTGCCAGCAGTTACAAGGTGACCAATTCACCCCTCCACTTT.

The rearrangement uses TRBV6-5 and TRBJ1-2; 9 bases match TRBD1. The CDR3 loop spans 14 amino acids. CDR1 is MNHEY and CDR2 is SVGAGI in the germline V gene. Trimming took 2 bases from V and 5 from J; bases not matched to a gene: 3. The DNA for the CDR3 is TGTGCCAGCAGTTACATAGACAGGGGGTATGGCTACACCTTC. This translates into CASSYIDRGYGYTF.